One and the same sample provided the 30 T cell receptor beta chains below, sequenced in a study of OX40 agonist ivuxolimab in advanced cancers. The protocol was immunoSEQ multiplex PCR, while the TCRdb copy is restricted to in-frame clones and leaves out a portion. This sample yields approximately 67,000 clones, of which roughly 92% are seen a single time; about 2.4% belongs to the top ten. This specimen consisted of CD4+ or CD8+ T cells sorted from blood, obtained in a trial of the OX40 agonist ivuxolimab. The receptors stem from an adult with an advanced solid tumor such as melanoma, head and neck, liver or kidney cancer.

The V call is TRBV28, the J call TRBJ2-1; 10 nucleotides line up with TRBD2. The V gene's germline CDR1 is MDHEN and CDR2 SYDVKM. The trim removed 5 bases at V and 0 bases at J, leaving 4 bases unmatched. CDR3 size: 16 residues. CDR3 coding DNA: TGTGCCAGCAGTGTAGCGGGGGGAGTCTCCTACAATGAGCAGTTCTTC. Its translation is CASSVAGGVSYNEQFF.

This chain joins TRBV7-9 and TRBJ2-2; 8 bases agree with TRBD1. The CDR3 contains 16 residues. CDR1 and CDR2 (germline): SEHNR, FQNEAQ (reference sequence). Germline trimming cut 5 bases from V and 5 bases from J; bases unmatched to any gene: 10. CDR3 loop: CASSTPSGGGTGELFF. Written as DNA, the CDR3 is TGTGCCAGCAGCACACCTTCAGGGGGCGGAACCGGGGAGCTGTTTTTT.

This chain joins TRBV5-4 and TRBJ1-1, with 7 nucleotides matching TRBD1. Germline CDR1 and CDR2: SGHNT and YYREEE (reference sequence). The junction had 5 bases not matched to a gene; V was cut back by 0 bases and J by 3 bases. The CDR3 runs 15 residues. The CDR3 DNA is TGTGCCAGCAGCTTGGGGACACAGGGGTACACTGAAGCTTTCTTT. This translates into CASSLGTQGYTEAFF. The whole variable domain, remainder taken from reference TRBV5-4 and TRBJ1-1, is ETGVTQSPTHLIKTRGQQVTLRCSSQSGHNTVSWYQQALGQGPQFIFQYYREEENGRGNFPPRFSGLQFPNYSSELNVNALELDDSALYLCASSLGTQGYTEAFFGQGTRLTVV.

V usage is TRBV28 and J usage is TRBJ2-5; a possible D gene is TRBD2 (6 bases). Trimming left V 3 bases short and J 5 bases short, with 13 bases between. The CDR3 length is 14 residues. Germline CDR1 and CDR2: MDHEN and SYDVKM. CDR3 loop: CASSLTRGLETQYF. For the CDR3, the DNA is TGTGCCAGCAGTTTGACTAGGGGACTGGAGACCCAGTACTTC.

The rearrangement uses TRBV19 and TRBJ2-7; D perhaps matches TRBD1 (6 bases). Germline V gene data show CDR1 as LNHDA and CDR2 as SQIVND (reference sequence). This CDR3 is 14 amino acids long. V lost 4 bases and J 1 base, leaving 11 bases between the germline ends. In DNA form, the CDR3 reads TGTGCCAGTAGTACGACAGGTGGGTCCTACGAGCAGTACTTC. Amino acids: CASSTTGGSYEQYF.

J is TRBJ1-3 and V is TRBV11-3; 9 nucleotides match TRBD1. V was pared by 5 bases and J by 8 bases, with 7 bases of the junction left unmatched. Germline CDR1 is SGHNT and CDR2 is YENEEA. The CDR3 loop spans 14 amino acids. The CDR3 bases are TGTGCCAGCAGCACCGGGACAGGGACGTACACCATATATTTT. Protein: CASSTGTGTYTIYF.

The chain couples TRBV6-5 to TRBJ2-7, with D perhaps matching TRBD1 (6 bases). Germline CDR1 reads MNHEY; CDR2 reads SVGAGI. V dropped 6 bases and J dropped 3 bases, with 18 bases sitting between them. The CDR3 is made up of 15 amino acids. The CDR3 region has the DNA TGTGCCAGCAGGCGAACCGGGACACTTAACTACGAGCAGTACTTC. This gives the protein CASRRTGTLNYEQYF.

The chain joins TRBV5-4 to TRBJ2-1, with D perhaps TRBD1 or TRBD2 (6 bases each). The V and J ends lost 2 bases and 7 bases respectively, with 16 bases between them. The CDR3 spans 15 residues. Germline CDR1 reads SGHNT; CDR2 reads YYREEE (reference sequence). Written as DNA, the CDR3 is TGTGCCAGCAGCTTAACAACGGGGGCCATTAATGAGCAGTTCTTC. Its translation: CASSLTTGAINEQFF.

This sequence joins TRBV5-6 and TRBJ2-5; 7 positions match TRBD1. The trim removed 5 bases at V and 8 bases at J, leaving 9 bases unmatched. CDR1 is SGHDT and CDR2 is YYEEEE in the germline V gene. The CDR3 is 13 amino acids. The CDR3 spells CASSNDRVRTQYF. In DNA form, the CDR3 reads TGTGCCAGCAGTAATGACAGGGTCCGAACCCAGTACTTC.

V is TRBV11-3 and J is TRBJ2-7; TRBD2 agrees at 11 bases. With 8 bases clipped from V and 0 bases from J, the junction kept 12 bases outside the gene matches. CDR3 length: 17 residues. In germline, CDR1 is SGHNT, CDR2 YENEEA. CDR3 loop: CASAGLAGGSSSYEQYF. CDR3 nucleotides: TGTGCCAGCGCTGGGCTAGCGGGAGGCTCGAGCTCCTACGAGCAGTACTTC.

This clone was seen just once. This chain links TRBV5-4 with TRBJ2-3; TRBD2 is a possible D gene (5 bases). V was shortened by 7 bases and J by 2 bases, with 20 bases between the two germline ends. Germline V gene data show CDR1 as SGHNT and CDR2 as YYREEE (reference sequence). CDR3 length: 16 amino acids. CDR3 in DNA: TGTGCCAGCCGGGTTCACCAAGCGGCCCCCACAGATACGCAGTATTTT. It specifies CASRVHQAAPTDTQYF.

The chain combines TRBV14 with TRBJ2-5; 8 bases agree with TRBD1. V was clipped by 2 bases and J by 4 bases; unmatched bases: 6. CDR3 size: 15 residues. The V gene's germline CDR1 is SGHDN and CDR2 FVKESK. The CDR3, as DNA: TGTGCCAGCAGCCAATCTCGGACAGGGTTAGAGACCCAGTACTTC. Protein: CASSQSRTGLETQYF. The full variable domain, its missing parts supplied by reference TRBV14 and TRBJ2-5, is EAGVTQFPSHSVIEKGQTVTLRCDPISGHDNLYWYRRVMGKEIKFLLHFVKESKQDESGMPNNRFLAERTGGTYSTLKVQPAELEDSGVYFCASSQSRTGLETQYFGPGTRLLVL.

The chain joins TRBV9 to TRBJ1-1; D ambiguous. Per the germline V gene, CDR1 is SGDLS and CDR2 is YYNGEE. The germline V and J ends were trimmed by 0 bases and 2 bases, with 8 bases remaining between them. CDR3 length: 14 amino acids. As DNA, the CDR3 is TGTGCCAGCAGCGTAGATTTCGGTAACACTGAAGCTTTCTTT. Protein product: CASSVDFGNTEAFF.

The chain carries TRBV7-2 and TRBJ2-5, with TRBD1 as a possible D gene (6 bases). CDR3 size: 14 residues. Germline CDR1 reads SGHTA; CDR2 reads FQGNSA. V lost 5 bases, J lost 5 bases, and 15 bases lay in between. CDR3 sequence: CASSNRDVRETQYF. CDR3 DNA: TGTGCCAGCAGCAACAGGGACGTCAGGGAGACCCAGTACTTC.

This chain connects TRBV7-2 to TRBJ2-7; 9 nucleotides match TRBD2. The germline gives CDR1 SGHTA, CDR2 FQGNSA. The V segment lost 4 bases and the J segment 5 bases; nucleotides outside the gene matches: 9. CDR3 length: 15 residues. For the CDR3, the DNA is TGTGCCAGCAGCTCTGTAGCGGGGGCCAATGACGAGCAGTACTTC. Translating gives CASSSVAGANDEQYF.

The chain carries TRBV11-2 and TRBJ2-1, with D perhaps TRBD1 (8 bases). The CDR3 is 17 amino acids. Germline values: CDR1 SGHAT, CDR2 FQNNGV. V was clipped by 1 base and J by 1 base, with 14 bases between them. This CDR3 reads CASSLGHRGGSYNEQFF. The CDR3 region has the DNA TGTGCCAGCAGCTTAGGCCACAGGGGGGGATCCTACAATGAGCAGTTCTTC.

V is TRBV19 and J is TRBJ2-7; perhaps TRBD2 as D (5 bases). V lost 5 bases to trimming and J lost 9 bases, with 17 bases between them. The germline gives CDR1 LNHDA, CDR2 SQIVND (reference sequence). CDR3 length: 13 amino acids. CDR3 in DNA: TGTGCCAGTAGTCTCGAGGGTTCCAGGCGGCAGTACTTC. It codes for CASSLEGSRRQYF.

The chain's CDR3 is CASSGGRGGYEQYF. CDR3 bases: TGTGCCAGCAGCGGGGGGAGGGGTGGCTACGAGCAGTACTTC. This sequence joins TRBV7-6 and TRBJ2-7; 7 bases match TRBD2. Trimming removed 5 bases from V and 3 bases from J; junction bases left unmatched: 7. From germline, CDR1 is SGHVS and CDR2 FNYEAQ. The CDR3 totals 14 residues.

The genes are TRBV27 and TRBJ1-5, with D unclear. Trimming removed 5 bases from V and 3 bases from J, with 11 bases in between. CDR1 and CDR2 from the germline V gene are MNHEY and SMNVEV (reference sequence). This CDR3 spans 14 amino acids. CDR3: CASSDYSLNQPQHF. The CDR3 DNA follows: TGTGCCAGCAGTGACTACAGCCTCAATCAGCCCCAGCATTTT.

This clone appeared once. J is TRBJ2-1 and V is TRBV18; 8 nucleotides agree with TRBD1. Trimming cost V 4 bases and J 5 bases; bases outside gene matches: 7. The CDR3 spans 15 residues. Germline values: CDR1 KGHSH, CDR2 LQKENI. The CDR3: CASSRGQAKDNEQFF. Written as DNA, the CDR3 is TGTGCCAGCTCACGGGGACAGGCAAAGGACAATGAGCAGTTCTTC.

This clone was seen only once. The V call is TRBV28, the J call TRBJ1-1, with no clear D. The ends were cut back, 8 bases at V and 1 base at J, with 8 bases in the middle. Germline loops: CDR1 MDHEN, CDR2 SYDVKM. This CDR3 has 12 amino acids. The CDR3 sequence is CASGDSNTEAFF. The CDR3 coding sequence is TGTGCCAGCGGGGATTCGAACACTGAAGCTTTCTTT.

V usage is TRBV7-2 and J usage is TRBJ2-1; 7 positions agree with TRBD2. This CDR3 is 14 amino acids long. The V gene end was trimmed by 5 bases and the J gene end by 5 bases; junction bases not matched to a gene: 6. The germline gives CDR1 SGHTA, CDR2 FQGNSA. CDR3 bases: TGTGCCAGCAGCGGGCGGACTAGAAACAATGAGCAGTTCTTC. It translates to CASSGRTRNNEQFF.

The chain uses TRBV2 and TRBJ2-1, with D maybe TRBD1 (6 bases). V lost 6 bases to trimming and J lost 1 base, with 10 bases between them. The CDR3 has 14 residues. Germline-derived CDR1 and CDR2 are SNHLY and FYNNEI. DNA of the CDR3: TGTGCCAGCAGCCCACAGGGTTCCTACAATGAGCAGTTCTTC. It is translated as CASSPQGSYNEQFF.

The rearrangement joins TRBV4-2 to TRBJ2-2; no clear D. Trimming shortened V by 0 bases and J by 8 bases, and 10 bases separated the two germline ends. The CDR3 contains 14 residues. Germline-derived CDR1 and CDR2 are LGHNA and YNFKEQ. The CDR3 DNA reads as TGTGCCAGCAGCCAAGAATGGCGTGGGGGGGAGCTGTTTTTT. This sequence encodes CASSQEWRGGELFF.

This clone was seen a handful of times. The V call is TRBV2, the J call TRBJ1-2; the match to TRBD1 covers 7 bases. The junction had 1 base not matched to a gene; V was cut back by 6 bases and J by 0 bases. The germline V gene encodes CDR1 SNHLY and CDR2 FYNNEI. CDR3 length equals 13 residues. CDR3: CASSGTANYGYTF. CDR3 coding DNA: TGTGCCAGCAGCGGGACAGCTAACTATGGCTACACCTTC.

The chain is built from TRBV2 and TRBJ2-1; 8 bases match TRBD2. Germline V gene data show CDR1 as SNHLY and CDR2 as FYNNEI. Trimming removed 8 bases from V and 10 bases from J; junction bases left unmatched: 13. This CDR3 has 14 residues. CDR3 amino acids: CASRGEGLVGEQFF. For the CDR3, the DNA is TGTGCCAGCCGAGGGGAGGGACTAGTAGGGGAGCAGTTCTTC.

This chain connects TRBV5-1 to TRBJ2-5; the D is unclear. CDR3 length equals 13 residues. V gave up 0 bases and J gave up 1 base, with 4 bases separating them. Per germline, CDR1 SGHRS and CDR2 YFSETQ. CDR3 nucleotide sequence: TGCGCCAGCAGCTTGGGTCGCCAAGAGACCCAGTACTTC. Residues: CASSLGRQETQYF.

This clone was detected only a few times. The CDR3 nucleotides read TGTGCCAGCATGAAGGACAGTCCGAACACTGAAGCTTTCTTT. Its translation is CASMKDSPNTEAFF. This chain uses TRBV2 with TRBJ1-1; perhaps TRBD1 as D (6 bases). Germline CDR1 is SNHLY and CDR2 is FYNNEI. The CDR3 covers 14 residues. Trimming took off 7 bases at V and 1 base at J, with 13 bases between the two ends.

V gene TRBV5-1 combines with J gene TRBJ2-3; 8 positions agree with TRBD1. CDR1 and CDR2 (germline): SGHRS, YFSETQ. V dropped 4 bases and J dropped 3; count of bases not matched to a gene: 4. The CDR3 length is 14 residues. In DNA, the CDR3 is TGCGCCAGCAGCAACGACAGGGGAACAGATACGCAGTATTTT. It specifies CASSNDRGTDTQYF.

In this sample, this clone turned up a few times. This chain joins TRBV19 and TRBJ1-2; possible D gene TRBD1, 5 bases. Germline CDR1 is LNHDA and CDR2 is SQIVND (reference sequence). The ends were cut back, 3 bases at V and 3 bases at J, with 14 bases in the middle. CDR3 length: 15 amino acids. CDR3 nucleotides: TGTGCCAGTAGTATCGGTGGGGCAGCAGACTATGGCTACACCTTC. Its protein product is CASSIGGAADYGYTF. The whole variable domain, remainder taken from reference TRBV19 and TRBJ1-2, is DGGITQSPKYLFRKEGQNVTLSCEQNLNHDAMYWYRQDPGQGLRLIYYSQIVNDFQKGDIAEGYSVSREKKESFPLTVTSAQKNPTAFYLCASSIGGAADYGYTFGSGTRLTVV.